The rows below give T cell receptor beta chains drawn from one sample of a study of blood T cell repertoires in COVID-19. Sequencing was performed with immunoSEQ multiplex PCR; in TCRdb, only in-frame clones are kept and a portion is missing. In the table there are over 150,000 clones, around 90% of which are singletons. Sequences were obtained from peripheral blood. The receptors come from a young man with COVID-19, enrolled during active disease. CDR3s include the opening cysteine and the closing phenylalanine or tryptophan. Each record gives: clone size, J gene, V gene, D gene, CDR3 DNA, CDR3 protein. The D gene is left open where the match is weak. Expanded clones are given a class, and other clones once, few, many or no size at all.

-,TRBJ2-2,TRBV7-9,TRBD1,TGTGCCAGCACCCATACCGGGACAGGGGGCACGACTGGGGAGCTGTTTTTT,CASTHTGTGGTTGELFF
-,TRBJ1-4,TRBV6-5,-,TGTGCCAGCAGTTACTCGGTGGGGGAGGTTGAAAAACTGTTTTTT,CASSYSVGEVEKLFF
-,TRBJ1-1,TRBV29-1,TRBD1,TGCAGCGTTGAGTATACAGGGGGAGGTGAAGCTTTCTTT,CSVEYTGGGEAFF
-,TRBJ2-5,TRBV7-9,TRBD2,TGTGCCAGCAGCTTAGGGGGCGGGAGAAGGGAGACCCAGTACTTC,CASSLGGGRRETQYF
-,TRBJ2-2,TRBV4-1,TRBD2,TGCGCCAGCAGCCAAGGACATATAGCGGGAGGGAACACCGGGGAGCTGTTTTTT,CASSQGHIAGGNTGELFF
-,TRBJ1-6,TRBV7-9,TRBD1,TGTGCCAGCAGCTTGGGCGGGGGGACAGCCCTATCACCCCTCCACTTT,CASSLGGGTALSPLHF
-,TRBJ2-7,TRBV5-8,TRBD1,TGTGCCAGCAGCTCGGGACAGGCCCTCTCCTACGAGCAGTACTTC,CASSSGQALSYEQYF
-,TRBJ2-7,TRBV28,TRBD2,TGTGCCAGCAGTGAACTAGCGGGCTACGAGCAGTACTTC,CASSELAGYEQYF
-,TRBJ1-5,TRBV30,-,TGTGCCTGGAGTGAGACAGGACCTCAGCCCCAGCATTTT,CAWSETGPQPQHF
-,TRBJ2-2,TRBV27,TRBD2,TGTGCCAGCAGTCGGTATGGGACTAGCACCGGGGAGCTGTTTTTT,CASSRYGTSTGELFF
-,TRBJ1-1,TRBV19,-,TGTGCCAGTAGTATAGGGGGCGCGATGGAAGCTTTCTTT,CASSIGGAMEAFF
-,TRBJ1-1,TRBV7-3,-,TGTGCCAGCAGCCTCACAGGGTATCCCGTAACTGAAGCTTTCTTT,CASSLTGYPVTEAFF
-,TRBJ2-1,TRBV15,-,TGTGCCACCAGCAGAGAGTTGGGAGTCGGAATCGCGGACAATGAGCAGTTCTTC,CATSRELGVGIADNEQFF
-,TRBJ1-1,TRBV6-5,-,TGTGCCAGCAGGGTCAGGACTGGACCTGAAGCTTTCTTT,CASRVRTGPEAFF
-,TRBJ2-1,TRBV12-3/TRBV12-4,-,TGTGCCAGCAGTTTAGTAAATGAGCAGTTCTTC,CASSLVNEQFF
-,TRBJ1-2,TRBV28,-,TGTGCCAGCAGTCCCGGGGGGAGGGCGGGTGGCTACACCTTC,CASSPGGRAGGYTF
-,TRBJ2-1,TRBV9,TRBD2,TGTGCCAGCAGCCACAGACTAGCGGGAGGGCCGGTCAATGAGCAGTTCTTC,CASSHRLAGGPVNEQFF
-,TRBJ2-1,TRBV28,TRBD2,TGTGCCAGTAGTAGCGGGAGGCCCAACAATGAGCAGTTCTTC,CASSSGRPNNEQFF
once,TRBJ1-3,TRBV4-3,-,TGCGCCAGCAGCCAAGAGTATGGGGGGGCTGGAAACACCATATATTTT,CASSQEYGGAGNTIYF
-,TRBJ1-6,TRBV6-5,-,TGTGCCAGCAGGACCTCAGAGGGACACCTCCACTTT,CASRTSEGHLHF
-,TRBJ2-7,TRBV7-2,-,TGTGCCAGCAGTTCCGGCAGGGACTCCTACGAGCAGTACTTC,CASSSGRDSYEQYF
-,TRBJ1-1,TRBV2,-,TGTGCCAGCATAGGAGGAAACAGCCGCGTGGGGAGCGCTTTCTTT,CASIGGNSRVGSAFF
few,TRBJ2-1,TRBV7-9,TRBD2,TGTGCCAGCAGCTTAACGGGAGGGCCGCGTAATGAGCAGTTCTTC,CASSLTGGPRNEQFF
-,TRBJ1-5,TRBV3-1/TRBV3-2,-,TGTGCCAGCAGCCAAGATCCCGGCAGGCGGGGGCAGCCCCAGCATTTT,CASSQDPGRRGQPQHF
-,TRBJ2-3,TRBV18,-,TGTGCCAGCTCACCATATCCTGGCACAGATACGCAGTATTTT,CASSPYPGTDTQYF
-,TRBJ2-5,TRBV5-1,TRBD2,TGCGCCAGCAAGGAGACTAGCGGGAGCGGGGAGACCCAGTACTTC,CASKETSGSGETQYF
-,TRBJ2-7,TRBV4-2,-,TGTGCCAGCAGCCACGGGAAGGTAGAGCAGTACTTC,CASSHGKVEQYF
-,TRBJ1-6,TRBV3-1/TRBV3-2,-,TGTGCCAGCAGCCCGATAGAGCTGAATTCACCCCTCCACTTT,CASSPIELNSPLHF
once,TRBJ2-2,TRBV9,-,TGTGCCAGCAGCGTAGCGAGCGGAGGGGACACCGGGGAGCTGTTTTTT,CASSVASGGDTGELFF
-,TRBJ2-1,TRBV27,TRBD2,TGTGCCAGCAGTTCTAGCGGGGACACCCAGTTCTTC,CASSSSGDTQFF
once,TRBJ2-6,TRBV7-3,-,TGTGCCAGCAGCTCAGGCGTCTCTGGGGCCAACGTCCTGACTTTC,CASSSGVSGANVLTF
once,TRBJ2-7,TRBV11-2,TRBD1,TGTGCCAGCAGCTTAGGGTCGGGACAGCTCTACGAGCAGTACTTC,CASSLGSGQLYEQYF
-,TRBJ2-7,TRBV28,TRBD1,TGTGCCAGCAGTCTTTCTGCAGGGGGTTACGAGCAGTACTTC,CASSLSAGGYEQYF
-,TRBJ1-2,TRBV4-3,-,TGCGCCAGCAGCCAAGCGACTAACCTGGCCACTCCTAACTATGGCTACACCTTC,CASSQATNLATPNYGYTF
-,TRBJ2-7,TRBV30,-,TGTGCCTGGAGACTGGGGACACTGAGTTCCTACGAGCAGTACTTC,CAWRLGTLSSYEQYF
-,TRBJ1-2,TRBV20-1,-,TGCAGTGCTACCTCGTATGGCTACACCTTC,CSATSYGYTF